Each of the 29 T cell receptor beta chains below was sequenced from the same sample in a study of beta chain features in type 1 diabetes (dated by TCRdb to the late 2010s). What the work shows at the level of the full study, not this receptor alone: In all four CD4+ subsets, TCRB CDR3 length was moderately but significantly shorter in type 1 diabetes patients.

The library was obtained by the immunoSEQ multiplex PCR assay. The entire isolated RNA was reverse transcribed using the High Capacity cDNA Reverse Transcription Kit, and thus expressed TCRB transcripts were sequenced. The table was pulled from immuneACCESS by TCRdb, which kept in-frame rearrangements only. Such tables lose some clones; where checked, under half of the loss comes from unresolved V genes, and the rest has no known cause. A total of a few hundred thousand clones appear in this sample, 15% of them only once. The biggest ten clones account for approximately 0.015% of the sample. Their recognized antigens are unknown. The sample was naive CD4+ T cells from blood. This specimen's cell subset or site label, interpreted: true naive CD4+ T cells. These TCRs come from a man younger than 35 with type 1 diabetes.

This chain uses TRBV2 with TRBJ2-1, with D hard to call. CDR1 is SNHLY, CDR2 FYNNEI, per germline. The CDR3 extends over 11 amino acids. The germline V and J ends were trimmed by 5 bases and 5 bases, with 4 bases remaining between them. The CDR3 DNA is TGTGCCAGCAGTTATGACAATGAGCAGTTCTTC. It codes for CASSYDNEQFF.

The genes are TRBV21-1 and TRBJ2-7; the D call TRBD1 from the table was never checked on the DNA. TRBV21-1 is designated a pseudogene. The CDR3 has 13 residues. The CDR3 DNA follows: TGTGCCAGCAGCGGCGGCAGGGGCTACGAGCAGTACTTC. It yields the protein CASSGGRGYEQYF.

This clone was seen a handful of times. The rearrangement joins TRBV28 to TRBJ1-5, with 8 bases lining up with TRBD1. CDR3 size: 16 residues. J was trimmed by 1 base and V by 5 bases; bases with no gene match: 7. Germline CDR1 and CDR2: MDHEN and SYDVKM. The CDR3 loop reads CASSPQDRGSNQPQHF. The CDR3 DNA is TGTGCCAGCAGTCCCCAAGACAGGGGCAGCAATCAGCCCCAGCATTTT.

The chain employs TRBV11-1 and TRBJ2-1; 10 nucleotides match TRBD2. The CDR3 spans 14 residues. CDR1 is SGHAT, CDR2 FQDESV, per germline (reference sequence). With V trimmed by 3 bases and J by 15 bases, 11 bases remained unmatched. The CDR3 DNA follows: TGTGCCAGCAGCTTCACGACTAGCGGGCCCTTTTCGTTCTTC. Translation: CASSFTTSGPFSFF.

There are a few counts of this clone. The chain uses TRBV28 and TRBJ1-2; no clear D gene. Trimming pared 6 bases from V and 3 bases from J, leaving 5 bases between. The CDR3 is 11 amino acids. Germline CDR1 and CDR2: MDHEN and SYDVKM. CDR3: CASSGYYGYTF. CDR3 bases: TGTGCCAGCAGCGGTTACTATGGCTACACCTTC.

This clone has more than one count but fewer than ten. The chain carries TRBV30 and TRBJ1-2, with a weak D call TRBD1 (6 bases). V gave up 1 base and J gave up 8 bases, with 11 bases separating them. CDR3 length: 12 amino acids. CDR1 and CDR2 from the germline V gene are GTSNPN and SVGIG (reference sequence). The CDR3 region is CAWSAGRGGYTF. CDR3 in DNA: TGTGCCTGGAGTGCCGGCAGGGGAGGCTACACCTTC.

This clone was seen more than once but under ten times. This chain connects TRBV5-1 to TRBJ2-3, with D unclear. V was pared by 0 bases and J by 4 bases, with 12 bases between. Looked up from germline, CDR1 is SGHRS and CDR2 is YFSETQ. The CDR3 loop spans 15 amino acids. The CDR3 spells CASSLDPGVSDTQYF. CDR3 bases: TGCGCCAGCAGCTTGGATCCAGGCGTCTCAGATACGCAGTATTTT. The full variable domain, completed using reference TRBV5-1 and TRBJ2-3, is KAGVTQTPRYLIKTRGQQVTLSCSPISGHRSVSWYQQTPGQGLQFLFEYFSETQRNKGNFPGRFSGRQFSNSRSEMNVSTLELGDSALYLCASSLDPGVSDTQYFGPGTRLTVL.

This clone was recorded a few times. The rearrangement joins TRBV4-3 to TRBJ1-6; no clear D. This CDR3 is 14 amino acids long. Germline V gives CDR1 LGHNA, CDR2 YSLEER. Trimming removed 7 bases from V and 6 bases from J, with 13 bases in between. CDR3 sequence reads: CASTSDLRNSPLHF. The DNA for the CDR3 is TGCGCCAGCACCTCAGACTTACGTAATTCACCCCTCCACTTT.

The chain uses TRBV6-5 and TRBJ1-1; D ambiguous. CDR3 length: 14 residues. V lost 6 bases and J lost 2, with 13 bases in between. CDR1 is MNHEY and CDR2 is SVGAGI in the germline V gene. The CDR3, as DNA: TGTGCCAGCAGATCCACTGCCGCAAACACTGAAGCTTTCTTT. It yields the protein CASRSTAANTEAFF.

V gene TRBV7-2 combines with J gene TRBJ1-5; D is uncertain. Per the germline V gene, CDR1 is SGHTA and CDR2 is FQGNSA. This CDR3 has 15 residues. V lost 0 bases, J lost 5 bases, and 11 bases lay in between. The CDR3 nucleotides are TGTGCCAGCAGCTTAGCCGGGGAATTATATCAGCCCCAGCATTTT. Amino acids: CASSLAGELYQPQHF.

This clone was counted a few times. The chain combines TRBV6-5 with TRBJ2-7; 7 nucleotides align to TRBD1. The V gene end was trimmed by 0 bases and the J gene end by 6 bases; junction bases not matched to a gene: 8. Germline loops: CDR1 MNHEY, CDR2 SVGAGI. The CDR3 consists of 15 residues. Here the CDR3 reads CASSYSRQGRVEQYF. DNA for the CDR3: TGTGCCAGCAGTTACTCGCGACAGGGTAGGGTCGAGCAGTACTTC.

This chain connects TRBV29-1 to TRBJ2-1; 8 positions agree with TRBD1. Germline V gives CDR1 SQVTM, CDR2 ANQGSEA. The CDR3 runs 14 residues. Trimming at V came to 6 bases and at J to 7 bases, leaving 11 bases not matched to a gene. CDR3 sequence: CSVKTGGSYNEQFF. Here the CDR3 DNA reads TGCAGCGTAAAAACAGGGGGTTCTTATAATGAGCAGTTCTTC.

The CDR3, as DNA: TGTGCCAGCAGCGAGACAGGCCAGAGAGACGGCTACACCTTC. Amino acid sequence: CASSETGQRDGYTF. The rearrangement links TRBV6-1 to TRBJ1-2, with D tentatively TRBD1 (6 bases). The CDR3 contains 14 residues. Between the trimmed V and J ends, which lost 6 bases and 8 bases, there was a span of 19 bases. Germline CDR1 MNHNS, CDR2 SASEGT.

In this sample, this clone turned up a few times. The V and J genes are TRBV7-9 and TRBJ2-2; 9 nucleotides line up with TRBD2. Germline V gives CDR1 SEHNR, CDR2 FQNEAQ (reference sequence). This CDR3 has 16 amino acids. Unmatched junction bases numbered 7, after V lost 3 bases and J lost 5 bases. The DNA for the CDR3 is TGTGCCAGCAGCTTTCGGCGGGAGGGCCCGACCGGGGAGCTGTTTTTT. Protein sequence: CASSFRREGPTGELFF.

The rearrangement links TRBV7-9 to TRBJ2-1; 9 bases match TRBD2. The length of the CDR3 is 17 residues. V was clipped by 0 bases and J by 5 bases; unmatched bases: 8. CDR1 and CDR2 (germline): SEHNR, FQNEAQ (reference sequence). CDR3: CASSLAMLAGLNNEQFF. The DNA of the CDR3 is TGTGCCAGCAGCTTAGCAATGCTAGCGGGGCTCAACAATGAGCAGTTCTTC.

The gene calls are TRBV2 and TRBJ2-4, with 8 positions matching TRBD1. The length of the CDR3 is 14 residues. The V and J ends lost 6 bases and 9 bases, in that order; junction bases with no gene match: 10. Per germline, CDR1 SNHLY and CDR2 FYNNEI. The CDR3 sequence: CASRSSGGFGIQYF. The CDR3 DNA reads TGTGCCAGCAGGTCTTCAGGGGGCTTCGGCATTCAGTACTTC.

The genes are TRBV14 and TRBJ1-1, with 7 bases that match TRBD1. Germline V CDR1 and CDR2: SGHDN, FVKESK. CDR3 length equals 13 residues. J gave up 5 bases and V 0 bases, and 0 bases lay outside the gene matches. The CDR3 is CASSQETGTEAFF. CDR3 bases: TGTGCCAGCAGCCAAGAGACAGGGACTGAAGCTTTCTTT.

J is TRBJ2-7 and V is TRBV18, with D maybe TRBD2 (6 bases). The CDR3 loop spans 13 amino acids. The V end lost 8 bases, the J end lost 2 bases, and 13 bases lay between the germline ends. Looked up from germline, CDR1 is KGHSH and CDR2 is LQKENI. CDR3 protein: CASTTGGAYEQYF. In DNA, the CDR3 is TGTGCCAGCACCACCGGGGGAGCCTACGAGCAGTACTTC.

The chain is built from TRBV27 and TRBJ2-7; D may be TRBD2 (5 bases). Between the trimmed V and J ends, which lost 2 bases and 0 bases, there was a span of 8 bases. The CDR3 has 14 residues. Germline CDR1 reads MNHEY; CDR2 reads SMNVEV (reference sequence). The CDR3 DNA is TGTGCCAGCAGTTTAGACTACATCTCCTACGAGCAGTACTTC. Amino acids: CASSLDYISYEQYF.

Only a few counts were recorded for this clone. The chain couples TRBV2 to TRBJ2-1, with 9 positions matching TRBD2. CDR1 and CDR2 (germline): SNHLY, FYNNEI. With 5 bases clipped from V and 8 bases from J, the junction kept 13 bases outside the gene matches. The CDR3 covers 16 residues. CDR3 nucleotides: TGTGCCAGCAGTCCCTTTAGCGGGGGCCGCTCGGATGAGCAGTTCTTC. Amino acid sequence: CASSPFSGGRSDEQFF.

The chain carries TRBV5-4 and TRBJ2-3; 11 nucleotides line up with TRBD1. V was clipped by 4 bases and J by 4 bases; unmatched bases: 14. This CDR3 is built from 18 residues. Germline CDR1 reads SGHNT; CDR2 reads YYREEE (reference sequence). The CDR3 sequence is CASSLGGYGTGGSDTQYF. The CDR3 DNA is TGTGCCAGCAGCCTTGGGGGGTATGGGACAGGGGGATCAGATACGCAGTATTTT.

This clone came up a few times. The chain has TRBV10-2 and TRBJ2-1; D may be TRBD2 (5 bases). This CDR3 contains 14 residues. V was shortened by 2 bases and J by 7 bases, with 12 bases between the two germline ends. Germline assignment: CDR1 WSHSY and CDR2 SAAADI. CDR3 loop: CASSERMTINEQFF. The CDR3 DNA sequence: TGCGCCAGCAGTGAGAGAATGACTATAAATGAGCAGTTCTTC.

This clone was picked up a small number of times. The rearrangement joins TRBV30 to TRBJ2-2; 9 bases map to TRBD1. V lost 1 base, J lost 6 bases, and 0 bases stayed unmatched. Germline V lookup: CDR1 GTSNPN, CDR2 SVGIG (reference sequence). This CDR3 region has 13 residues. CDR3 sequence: CAWSGQGAGELFF. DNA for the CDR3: TGTGCCTGGAGTGGACAGGGGGCCGGGGAGCTGTTTTTT.

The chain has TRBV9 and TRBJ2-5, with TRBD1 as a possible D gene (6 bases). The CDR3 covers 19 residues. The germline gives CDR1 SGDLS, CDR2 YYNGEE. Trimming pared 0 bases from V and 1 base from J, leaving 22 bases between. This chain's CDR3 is CASSVGLGHPSKAQETQYF. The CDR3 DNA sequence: TGTGCCAGCAGCGTAGGATTGGGACACCCTTCTAAGGCCCAAGAGACCCAGTACTTC.

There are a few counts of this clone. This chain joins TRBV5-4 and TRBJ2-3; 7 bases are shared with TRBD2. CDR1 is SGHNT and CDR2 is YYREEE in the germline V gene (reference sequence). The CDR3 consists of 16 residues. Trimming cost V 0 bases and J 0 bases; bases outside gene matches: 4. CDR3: CASSLVAGVSTDTQYF. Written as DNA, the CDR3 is TGTGCCAGCAGCTTGGTCGCGGGGGTAAGCACAGATACGCAGTATTTT. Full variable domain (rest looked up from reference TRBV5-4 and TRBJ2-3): ETGVTQSPTHLIKTRGQQVTLRCSSQSGHNTVSWYQQALGQGPQFIFQYYREEENGRGNFPPRFSGLQFPNYSSELNVNALELDDSALYLCASSLVAGVSTDTQYFGPGTRLTVL.

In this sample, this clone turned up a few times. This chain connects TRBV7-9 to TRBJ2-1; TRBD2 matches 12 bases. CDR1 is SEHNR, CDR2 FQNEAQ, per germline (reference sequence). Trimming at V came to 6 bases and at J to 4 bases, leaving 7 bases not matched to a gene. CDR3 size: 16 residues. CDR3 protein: CASSLRTSGVYNEQFF. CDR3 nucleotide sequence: TGTGCCAGCAGTTTACGGACTAGCGGGGTATACAATGAGCAGTTCTTC.

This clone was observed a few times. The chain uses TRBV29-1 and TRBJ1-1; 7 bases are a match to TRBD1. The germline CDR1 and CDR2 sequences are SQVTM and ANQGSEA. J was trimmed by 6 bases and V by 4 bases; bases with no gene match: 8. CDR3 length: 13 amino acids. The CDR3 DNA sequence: TGCAGCGTTGCCGACAGGGAGGTCGCTGAAGCTTTCTTT. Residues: CSVADREVAEAFF.

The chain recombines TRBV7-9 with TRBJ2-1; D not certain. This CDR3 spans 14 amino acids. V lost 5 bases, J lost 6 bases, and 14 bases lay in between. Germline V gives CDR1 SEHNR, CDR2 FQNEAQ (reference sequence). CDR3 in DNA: TGTGCCAGCAGCGGGCAGGCGCTCCTCAATGAGCAGTTCTTC. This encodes CASSGQALLNEQFF.

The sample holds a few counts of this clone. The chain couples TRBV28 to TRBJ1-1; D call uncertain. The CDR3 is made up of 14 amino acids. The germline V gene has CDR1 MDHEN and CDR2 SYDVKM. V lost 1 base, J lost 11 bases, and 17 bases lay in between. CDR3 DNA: TGTGCCAGCAGTTTATTTGGTGAGAGGACGGGGGCTTTCTTT. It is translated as CASSLFGERTGAFF.